This T cell receptor beta chain was found in a study of OX40 agonist ivuxolimab in advanced cancers. Clones were sequenced by immunoSEQ multiplex PCR, and TCRdb holds only the in-frame ones, with some missing. The sample lists some 45,000 clones, around four fifths occurring once. The CDR3 is made up of 13 amino acids. Germline values: CDR1 GTSNPN, CDR2 SVGIG (reference sequence). V was cut by 1 base and J by 2 bases, with 8 bases left in between. The V call is TRBV30, the J call TRBJ2-5; D gene uncertain. This receptor was identified in an adult with an advanced solid tumor such as melanoma, head and neck, liver or kidney cancer. Source: CD4+ or CD8+ T cells sorted from blood, taken in a trial of the OX40 agonist ivuxolimab. CDR3 region: CAWSGAGQETQYF. Written as DNA, the CDR3 is TGTGCCTGGAGTGGGGCCGGGCAAGAGACCCAGTACTTC. Complete variable domain (other parts from reference TRBV30 and TRBJ2-5): SQTIHQWPATLVQPVGSPLSLECTVEGTSNPNLYWYRQAAGRGLQLLFYSVGIGQISSEVPQNLSASRPQDRQFILSSKKLLLSDSGFYLCAWSGAGQETQYFGPGTRLLVL.